The present TCR beta chain was sequenced within a study of cytomegalovirus exposure and HLA in healthy donors (dated by TCRdb to about 2017). Study-level background: According to an earlier analysis of a few hundred of the donors, some 170 million T cells yielded 117 million unique TCR beta sequences and about 300 Gb of sequence data. Across approximately 400 genotyped donors of the cohort, an average of about 200,000 unique TCR beta nucleotide sequences per donor were sequenced, and approximately 19% of those sequences were non-productive. Typing coverage differed by locus: A, B, C, DRB1 and DQB1 were typed in about 629-630 donors, DQA1 in roughly 500, DPA1 in some 570, and DPB1 in approximately 450. Of the roughly 410 genotyped donors, 75% to 85% were placed in the genetic ancestry cluster associated with self-reported Caucasian donors. To study patterns of TCR occurrence, a later analysis re-analyzed previously published TCR beta repertoires from under 750 donors and added high-resolution HLA genotyping. Approximately 300 gigabases of sequencing data and roughly 81 million unique TCR sequences made up an early release that covered 640 HLA-typed donors. Donor age, sex, ethnicity and CMV serostatus were compiled together with the repertoire data. An earlier analysis of more than 450 of the donors used high-throughput TCR beta sequencing to judge whether each TCR beta V gene segment behaved as functional or pseudogenic. All discovery cohort repertoires had been generated using a single sequencing platform. A later genetic analysis used genome-wide SNP genotypes for about 60% of the roughly 700 donors, treating that subset as a discovery cohort. Roughly 5 DR-DQ haplotypes were treated as single units for association and clustering because of strong linkage in the cohort. HLA typing covered class I and class II loci at four-digit resolution. In addition to the first cohort of approximately 670 subjects, a separate validation cohort of 120 different subjects was used. To predict cytomegalovirus infection status, the study brought together high-throughput TCR immunosequencing, statistical association of individual TCRs with disease status, and machine learning. The study aimed to test whether signatures of past pathogen exposure could be identified by cataloging public T cell receptors. The study used immunosequencing to profile the T cell repertoires of approximately 650 subjects and linked those repertoires to cytomegalovirus serostatus. The later analysis used no new phenotypic data to find candidate immune exposures, relying instead on TCR beta sequences and their occurrence across donors.

Findings and caveats that apply to the study as a whole: A later analysis associated 15,000 to 20,000 TCR beta sequences with specific HLA alleles at a false discovery rate of 0.05. In the study, roughly 160 TCR beta chains were listed as associated with cytomegalovirus. Immune exposure information for the cohort was limited to CMV serostatus. Linkage disequilibrium might explain the correlated functional status among segregating V segments, but an unknown experimental factor could not be excluded. Most TCR sequences were observed very rarely across donors, whereas some public TCRs were present in many individuals. A later analysis reported that several top co-occurrence clusters appeared linked to parvovirus B19, influenza, CMV and Epstein-Barr virus. A later genetic analysis reported fewer N-insertions in productive TCRs among donors in an Asian-associated ancestry cluster than the roughly 640-donor mean. A further reported finding was that TCR beta sequences accurately predicted the HLA-A and HLA-B alleles for most subjects in the first cohort. The earlier analysis of approximately 560 of the donors excluded 15 to 20 rarely observed V segments, including chromosome 9 orphons, because counts were too low. In a later analysis, HLA-associated TCR beta chains showed more clonal expansion and lower generation probabilities than non-associated chains that were equally common. A cluster of highly shared sequence variants was judged likely to be a technical artifact of the sequencing pipeline. Only TCR beta chains were sequenced in this cohort, and the absence of alpha or paired-chain data limited detectable features. When HLA alleles, especially DR and DQ, strongly co-occurred, attributing TCR associations to individual alleles was difficult. In an earlier analysis of 587 of the donors, most TCR beta V segments appeared in productive rearrangements about 87% or about 30% of the time, broadly matching IMGT annotations. Because HLA typing was unavailable for some donors at each locus, only the typed subset was used in association tests. V-gene and J-gene trimming of TCR beta chains was associated with a missense DCLRE1C variant in a later genetic analysis, and the association was replicated in an independent cohort. The authors suggested that the approach could potentially be extended to other disease states and immunological phenotypes. In a later analysis, the rate of TCR association differed among HLA loci, with DRB1 alleles having the most associated TCRs and HLA-C alleles having the fewest. In vitro tests confirmed that three of the cytomegalovirus-associated TCR beta chains recognize cytomegalovirus antigens. The classifier was reported to diagnose cytomegalovirus status with high specificity and sensitivity in both the original cohort and the validation cohort. Presence/absence analyses assumed roughly uniform sequencing depth across donors, an assumption that may not hold. In a later analysis, most CMV-associated TCR beta chains were found to appear HLA-restricted, with HLA associations seemingly driven largely by CMV exposure. Some IMGT-functional V segments, including TRBV6-2 and TRBV6-3, could not be distinguished by the 87-base-pair reads and were therefore excluded.

In total, approximately 700 healthy bone marrow donors made up the cohort. All cohort members were sampled while nominally healthy, although unrecorded immune exposures were likely present. The donor tested CMV seronegative, placing the donor among the 350 or so seronegative members of the cohort. Each donor provided a peripheral blood sample, and peripheral blood mononuclear cells were used for TCR beta sequencing. Genomic DNA was extracted from the blood cell samples with the Qiagen DNeasy Blood Extraction Kit. V is reduced by 4 bases and J by 0 bases, leaving a spacing of 11 bases between them. The CDR3 starts with the cysteine, ends with the phenylalanine, and has 15 residues. Kept here is only the CDR3 DNA, which spans 45 bases and is read in frame from base 1. CDR1 SGHNT and CDR2 YYREEE were looked up in the germline V gene (reference sequence). Library creation used the immunoSEQ multiplex PCR assay. The multiplex PCR relied on a mix of 60 forward primers for TCR Vbeta segments and 13 reverse primers for TCR Jbeta segments. Amplification of the CDR3 region of rearranged TCR beta genes was performed with a multiplex PCR assay on genomic DNA. On the Illumina HiSeq System, the amplified TCR beta libraries were sequenced as 87-base-pair reads. The authors' pipeline ran thus. A later analysis tallied 80 million to 95 million unique TCR beta chains across the 660 or so repertoires, and about 12 million of those chains were shared by two or more donors. Raw reads were error-corrected and collapsed into unique sequences by a nearest-neighbor algorithm in which closely related sequences were merged to remove PCR and sequencing errors. To assign V, D and J gene segments, CDR3 sequences were aligned to IMGT reference sequences. Each retained sequence needed at least a six-nucleotide match to both a V gene segment and a J gene segment. A rearrangement was called productive if the CDR3 had no stop codons and remained in frame with V and J, and every other rearrangement was called non-productive. CDR3 was defined by IMGT convention, running from the second conserved V-encoded cysteine to the conserved J-encoded phenylalanine. In an earlier analysis of 587 of the donors, sequences lacking an unambiguous match to a single V gene segment were excluded. In an earlier analysis of around 590 of the donors, a V segment was called functional when productive rearrangements were above 56.7%, and segregating when the standard deviation between donors exceeded 5%. To diagnose cytomegalovirus status from the catalog of TCR beta chain sequences, a statistical classification framework was built. In a later analysis, TCR nucleotide sequences were compared against IMGT/GENE-DB human TR gene sequences so that V and J genes could be assigned. Using the TCRdist pipeline, a later analysis assigned CDR3 sequences along with most-parsimonious VDJ recombination scenarios. In a later analysis, every TCR beta chain was defined by the combination of its CDR3 amino acid sequence and its V-gene family, and reads without a unique V-gene family were dropped. To address suspected cross-contamination and a sequencing artifact, a later analysis removed 450 to 700 highly shared, low-generation-probability nucleotide sequences. A later analysis calculated a clonal expansion index for each public chain from normalized within-repertoire ranks of inferred template counts. In a later analysis, generation probabilities were computed with a VDJ recombination model fitted to out-of-frame rearrangements, and the resulting probabilities were checked against IGoR. A later analysis scored TCR-TCR, TCR-HLA and TCR-CMV co-occurrence with hypergeometric tests, applying a repertoire-size bias correction to TCR pairs. To estimate false discovery rates, a later analysis permuted the HLA or CMV assignments 20 times. A later analysis grouped co-occurring TCRs with DBSCAN, adding TCRdist sequence similarity when clustering within HLA-allele-positive subsets. Co-occurrence clustering excluded repertoires with fewer than 30,000 or more than 120,000 public chains, plus five with anomalous nucleotide sharing. TCRdb holds this immuneACCESS table with in-frame rearrangements only. Some clones are missing; in checked studies, unresolved V genes explain under half, and the rest has no known cause. That table supplies the V and J calls and clone size; D and trimming were determined from the DNA. The sample profile shows 150,000 to 200,000 clones; about four fifths of them were found once. The ten largest clonotypes hold 0.95% to 1.4% of the sample.

Worth noting for this clone: Its antigen target is currently unknown. No much larger clonotype is one base removed from it; base qualities were not supplied.

The V and J segments used are TRBV5-4 and TRBJ2-1; the D segment could be TRBD1, given 6 matching bases. The receptor was isolated from a woman aged 40 to 50 in good health and CMV-seronegative. Input material: PBMCs. The DNA is TGTGCCAGCAGCCGGGACACTACCTCCTACAATGAGCAGTTCTTC. Its protein is CASSRDTTSYNEQFF.